Ten or more counts support the clone carrying this T cell receptor (beta chain). Its target is not known. The sample is drawn from a study of T cells in Graves' hyperthyroidism and ophthalmopathy. The study, taken as a whole, reports: Ophthalmopathy could be told apart from stable hyperthyroidism with a 13 V-J model.

CDR1 KGHSH and CDR2 LQKENI come from the germline V gene. V lost 3 bases and J lost 6, with 9 bases in between. This CDR3 spans 12 amino acids. Exclusion criteria comprised uncontrolled infection, other autoimmune disease, pregnancy or lactation. Together with thyroid ultrasound, orbital computed tomography, serum thyroxine and TRAb, clinical symptoms were used for diagnoses. Amplified TCR beta CDR3 regions derived from RNA transcripts. With the HTBI primer set, the TCR CDR3 went through a first round of RT-PCR. MiXCR was run by TCRdb on the multiplex PCR reads, yielding one entry per CDR3 protein. This table holds about 410,000 distinct CDR3 sequences, roughly 14% found once.

This chain joins TRBV18 and TRBJ2-7; D might be TRBD1 (6 bases). The sequenced sample consisted of blood. This clonotype was sampled from a young man with Graves' ophthalmopathy. The CDR3 loop is CASSPDSSEQYF. CDR3 coding DNA: TGTGCCAGCTCACCGGACAGTAGCGAGCAGTACTTC.